A selection of T cell receptor beta chains follows, all from one sample in a study of shared clonotypes between healthy human individuals. Assay used: immunoSEQ multiplex PCR; TCRdb lists only in-frame clones, some missing. The sample records about 1.5 million clones, 95% to 97% being singletons. Specimen: naive CD4+ T cells sorted from blood. These TCRs come from a man younger than 40 in good health. The CDR3 runs from the conserved cysteine through the conserved F or W. D genes are given only for firm matches. Clone sizes are given selectively: once, few, many, or a class where the clone is expanded.

>TRBD2|TRBV7-9|-|TRBJ2-5
CASSTGTSGRAGETQYF
TGTGCCAGCTCGACCGGGACTAGCGGGAGGGCCGGTGAGACCCAGTACTTC
>-|TRBV5-1|-|TRBJ2-7
CASSSGSNLPFYEQYF
TGCGCCAGCAGTAGTGGGAGTAATCTCCCATTCTACGAGCAGTACTTC
>-|TRBV7-9|-|TRBJ2-1
CASSSLVRGTHNEQFF
TGTGCCAGCAGCTCCCTTGTCCGGGGGACTCACAATGAGCAGTTCTTC
>TRBD2|TRBV5-1|few|TRBJ2-5
CASTTGLAVSETQYF
TGCGCCAGCACTACCGGACTAGCGGTATCAGAGACCCAGTACTTC
>-|TRBV6-6|-|TRBJ1-4
CASSADERINEKLFF
TGTGCCAGCAGTGCCGACGAAAGAATTAATGAAAAACTGTTTTTT
>-|TRBV6-5|-|TRBJ2-1
CASSYETQGHEQFF
TGTGCCAGCAGTTATGAGACCCAAGGGCATGAGCAGTTCTTC
>-|TRBV5-1|-|TRBJ2-7
CASSLPRSYEQYF
TGCGCCAGCAGCTTGCCCAGGTCATACGAGCAGTACTTC
>TRBD2|TRBV27|-|TRBJ2-6
CASSYLLLAGAPGANVLTF
TGTGCCAGCAGTTATCTCTTACTAGCGGGGGCTCCTGGGGCCAACGTCCTGACTTTC
>TRBD2|TRBV27|-|TRBJ2-3
CASIGETSGRIDTQYF
TGTGCCAGCATTGGGGAGACTAGCGGGAGGATAGATACGCAGTATTTT
>TRBD1|TRBV10-3|-|TRBJ2-7
CAIRVGQGGDEQYF
TGTGCCATCAGGGTTGGACAGGGCGGTGACGAGCAGTACTTC
>-|TRBV7-2|-|TRBJ2-2
CASSLRREDTGELFF
TGTGCCAGCAGCCTTCGGAGAGAGGACACCGGGGAGCTGTTTTTT
>TRBD1|TRBV4-1|-|TRBJ2-1
CASSQSDRAAEQFF
TGCGCCAGCAGCCAATCCGACAGGGCGGCGGAGCAGTTCTTC
>-|TRBV11-2|-|TRBJ2-1
CASSATWPPPNEQFF
TGTGCCAGCAGCGCCACCTGGCCCCCACCCAATGAGCAGTTCTTC
>-|TRBV18|-|TRBJ2-2
CASIRDANTGELFF
TGTGCCAGCATCCGGGACGCGAACACCGGGGAGCTGTTTTTT
>TRBD2|TRBV19|few|TRBJ2-1
CASSPTSGQHNEQFF
TGTGCCAGTAGTCCTACTAGCGGGCAACACAATGAGCAGTTCTTC
>TRBD1|TRBV19|-|TRBJ2-3
CASSPGQGDTQYF
TGTGCCAGTAGTCCGGGACAGGGGGATACGCAGTATTTT
>-|TRBV5-1|-|TRBJ2-5
CASSSGTLQETQYF
TGCGCCAGCAGCTCCGGGACTTTGCAAGAGACCCAGTACTTC